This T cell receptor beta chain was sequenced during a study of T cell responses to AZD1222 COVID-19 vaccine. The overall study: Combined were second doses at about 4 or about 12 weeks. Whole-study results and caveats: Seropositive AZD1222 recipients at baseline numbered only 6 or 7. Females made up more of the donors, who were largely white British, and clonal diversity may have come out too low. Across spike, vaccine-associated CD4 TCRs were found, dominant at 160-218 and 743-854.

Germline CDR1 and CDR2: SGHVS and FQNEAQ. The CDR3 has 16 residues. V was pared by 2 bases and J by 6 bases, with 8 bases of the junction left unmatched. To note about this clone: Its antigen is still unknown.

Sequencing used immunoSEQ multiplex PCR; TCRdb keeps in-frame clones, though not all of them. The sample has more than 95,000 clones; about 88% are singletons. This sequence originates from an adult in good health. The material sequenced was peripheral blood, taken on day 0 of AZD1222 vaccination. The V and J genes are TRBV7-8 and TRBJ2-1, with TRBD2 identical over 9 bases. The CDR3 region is CASSLLRTSAVNEQFF. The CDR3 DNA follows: TGTGCCAGCAGCTTACTTCGGACTAGCGCCGTCAATGAGCAGTTCTTC.